This TCR beta chain was sequenced in a study of radiotherapy plus CTLA-4 blockade in lung cancer. Study-level background: Disease control was present in 31% of patients, and objective responses in approximately 20%. Study-level findings and limits: Increased serum interferon-beta after radiation also reportedly predicted response strongly.

Produced via immunoSEQ multiplex PCR; TCRdb's table is partial and in-frame only. The sample includes 86,000 or so clones, under 80% seen only once; the top ten take 3.5% to 4.5%. In this sample, this clone turned up once. Its antigen is not known. The ends lost 9 bases at V and 2 bases at J; junction bases unmatched: 7. Germline-derived CDR1 and CDR2 are MDHEN and SYDVKM. The CDR3 spans 13 residues. This clonotype was sampled from a human donor with non-small cell lung cancer who had a partial response to radiotherapy plus ipilimumab. Some clones in this sample may be carry-over from other donors' samples. The chain combines TRBV28 with TRBJ2-7; 7 nucleotides align to TRBD1. Sequencing was performed on peripheral blood, taken from a patient treated with radiotherapy plus ipilimumab. Written as DNA, the CDR3 is TGTGCCAGTCACAGGGGCCCGACCTACGAGCAGTACTTC. Translated: CASHRGPTYEQYF.